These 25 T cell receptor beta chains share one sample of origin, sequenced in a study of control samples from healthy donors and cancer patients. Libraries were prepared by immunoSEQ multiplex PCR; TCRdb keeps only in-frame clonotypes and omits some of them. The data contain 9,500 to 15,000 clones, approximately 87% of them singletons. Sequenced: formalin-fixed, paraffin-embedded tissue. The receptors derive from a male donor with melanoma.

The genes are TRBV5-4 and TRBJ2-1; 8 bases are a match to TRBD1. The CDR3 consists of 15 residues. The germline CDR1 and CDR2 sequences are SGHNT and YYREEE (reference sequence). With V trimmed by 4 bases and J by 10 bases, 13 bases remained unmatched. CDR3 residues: CASSPDRAGYTEQFF. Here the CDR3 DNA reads TGTGCCAGCAGCCCGGACAGGGCCGGCTACACCGAGCAGTTCTTC.

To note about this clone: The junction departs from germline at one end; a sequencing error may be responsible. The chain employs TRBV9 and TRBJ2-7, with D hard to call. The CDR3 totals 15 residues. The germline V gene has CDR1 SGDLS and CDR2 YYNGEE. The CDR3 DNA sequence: TGTGCCAGCAGCGAAACGGCCCAGAGCCCTTACGGGCAGTACTTC. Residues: CASSETAQSPYGQYF.

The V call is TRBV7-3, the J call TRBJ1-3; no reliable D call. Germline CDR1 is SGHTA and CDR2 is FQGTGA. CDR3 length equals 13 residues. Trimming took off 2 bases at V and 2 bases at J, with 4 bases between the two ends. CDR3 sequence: CASSLEPGNTIYF. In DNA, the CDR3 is TGTGCCAGCAGCTTAGAACCTGGAAACACCATATATTTT.

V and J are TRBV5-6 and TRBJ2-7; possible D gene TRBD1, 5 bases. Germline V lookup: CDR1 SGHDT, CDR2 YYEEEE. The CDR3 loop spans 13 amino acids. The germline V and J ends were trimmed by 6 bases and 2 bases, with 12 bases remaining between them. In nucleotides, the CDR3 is TGTGCCAGCACCACGGACAAGACCTACGAGCAGTACGTC. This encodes CASTTDKTYEQYV.

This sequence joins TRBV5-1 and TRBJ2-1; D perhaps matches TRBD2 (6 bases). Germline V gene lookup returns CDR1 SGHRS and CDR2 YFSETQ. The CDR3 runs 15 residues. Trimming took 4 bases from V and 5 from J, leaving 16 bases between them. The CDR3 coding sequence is TGCGCCAGCAGCCCGACCGGGAGCGGCAACAATGAGCAGTTCTTC. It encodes CASSPTGSGNNEQFF.

In DNA form, the CDR3 reads TGTGCCAGCAGTAGATCCGGACTAGTTTACGAGCAGTACGTC. Protein product: CASSRSGLVYEQYV. This chain uses TRBV6-2 or TRBV6-3 with TRBJ2-7, with 7 nucleotides matching TRBD2. V lost 5 bases, J lost 4 bases, and 8 bases stayed unmatched. The V gene's germline CDR1 is MNHEY and CDR2 SVGEGT. The CDR3 extends over 14 amino acids.

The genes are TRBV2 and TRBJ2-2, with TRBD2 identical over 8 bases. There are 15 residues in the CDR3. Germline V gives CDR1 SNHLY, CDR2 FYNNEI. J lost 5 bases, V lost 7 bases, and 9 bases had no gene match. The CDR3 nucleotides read TGTGCCAGCACCCAGGGTAGCGGGAAGACCGGGGAGCTGTTTTTT. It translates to CASTQGSGKTGELFF.

CDR3 nucleotides: TGTGCCAGCAGTTTCGGGCCGTATACGCAGTATTTT. This encodes CASSFGPYTQYF. The rearrangement joins TRBV12-3 or TRBV12-4 to TRBJ2-3, with D hard to call. The CDR3 has 12 amino acids. Trimming stripped 3 bases from V and 7 bases from J, with 8 bases between.

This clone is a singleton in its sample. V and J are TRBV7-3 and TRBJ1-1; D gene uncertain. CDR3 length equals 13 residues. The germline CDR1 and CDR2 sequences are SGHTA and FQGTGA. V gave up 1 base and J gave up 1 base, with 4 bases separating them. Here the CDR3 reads CASSLKQNTEAFF. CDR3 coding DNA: TGTGCCAGCAGCTTAAAGCAGAACACTGAAGCTTTCTTT.

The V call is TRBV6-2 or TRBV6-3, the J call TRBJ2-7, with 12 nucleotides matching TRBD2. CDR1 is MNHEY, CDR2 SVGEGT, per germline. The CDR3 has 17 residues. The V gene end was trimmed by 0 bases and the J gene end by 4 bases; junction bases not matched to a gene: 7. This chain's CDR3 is CASSYSTSGSSPYEQYV. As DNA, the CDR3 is TGTGCCAGCAGTTACTCGACTAGCGGGAGTTCCCCTTACGAGCAGTACGTC.

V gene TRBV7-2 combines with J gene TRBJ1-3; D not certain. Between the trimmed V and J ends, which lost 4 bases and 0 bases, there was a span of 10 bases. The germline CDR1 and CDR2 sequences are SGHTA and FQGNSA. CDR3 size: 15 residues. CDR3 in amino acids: CASSSYLDSGNTIYF. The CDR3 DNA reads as TGTGCCAGCAGCTCCTACCTAGACTCTGGAAACACCATATATTTT.

Here the CDR3 reads CASSLGEAGRYNEQFF. In DNA, the CDR3 is TGCGCCAGCAGCTTGGGTGAAGCGGGGCGATACAATGAGCAGTTCTTC. The V and J genes are TRBV5-1 and TRBJ2-1, with 7 bases fitting TRBD2. V dropped 0 bases and J dropped 4; count of bases not matched to a gene: 7. Per the germline V gene, CDR1 is SGHRS and CDR2 is YFSETQ. The CDR3 runs 16 residues.

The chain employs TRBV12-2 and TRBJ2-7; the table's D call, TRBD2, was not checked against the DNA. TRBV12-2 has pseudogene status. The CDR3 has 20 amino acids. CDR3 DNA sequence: TGTGCAAGTCGCTTAAAGGATAGCGCGGGACCCTCCATCCACTCCTACGAGCAGTACGTC. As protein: CASRLKDSAGPSIHSYEQYV.

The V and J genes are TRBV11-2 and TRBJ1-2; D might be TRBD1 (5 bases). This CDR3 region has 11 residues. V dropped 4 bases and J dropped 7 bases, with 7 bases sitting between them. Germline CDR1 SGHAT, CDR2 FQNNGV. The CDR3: CASSSRGGYTF. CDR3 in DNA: TGTGCCAGCAGCTCGAGGGGTGGCTACACCTTC.

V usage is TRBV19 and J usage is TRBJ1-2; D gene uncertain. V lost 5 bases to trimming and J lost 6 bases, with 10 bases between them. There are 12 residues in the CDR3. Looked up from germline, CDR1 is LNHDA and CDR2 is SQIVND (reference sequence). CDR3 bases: TGTGCCAGTAGTCCGACGGGTCATGGCTACACCTTC. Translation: CASSPTGHGYTF.

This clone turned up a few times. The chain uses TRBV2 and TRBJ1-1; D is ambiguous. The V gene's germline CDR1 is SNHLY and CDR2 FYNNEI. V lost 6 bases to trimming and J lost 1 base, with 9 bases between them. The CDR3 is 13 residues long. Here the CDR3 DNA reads TGTGCCAGCAGGGCCTCCTCGAACACTGAAGCTTTCTTT. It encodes CASRASSNTEAFF.

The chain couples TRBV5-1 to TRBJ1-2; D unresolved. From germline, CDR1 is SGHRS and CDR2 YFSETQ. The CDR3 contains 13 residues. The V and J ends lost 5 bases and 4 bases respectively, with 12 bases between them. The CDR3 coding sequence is TGCGCCAGCAGTCCTGGACCGCGCTATGGCTACACCTTC. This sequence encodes CASSPGPRYGYTF.

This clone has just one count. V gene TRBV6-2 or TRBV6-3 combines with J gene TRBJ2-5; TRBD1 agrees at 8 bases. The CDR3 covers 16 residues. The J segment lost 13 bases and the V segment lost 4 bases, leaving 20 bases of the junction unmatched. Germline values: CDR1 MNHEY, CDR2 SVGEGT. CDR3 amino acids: CASSSARLNQGAAGYF. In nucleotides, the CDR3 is TGTGCCAGCAGTTCCGCGCGCCTGAACCAGGGGGCCGCTGGGTACTTC.

The DNA of the CDR3 is TGTGCCAGCAGCTTTATGAGGAACACCGGGGAGCTGTTTTTT. Translating it yields CASSFMRNTGELFF. The chain couples TRBV11-1 to TRBJ2-2; D uncertain. The V end lost 3 bases, the J end lost 1 base, and 6 bases lay between the germline ends. This CDR3 contains 14 residues. Germline CDR1 is SGHAT and CDR2 is FQDESV (reference sequence).

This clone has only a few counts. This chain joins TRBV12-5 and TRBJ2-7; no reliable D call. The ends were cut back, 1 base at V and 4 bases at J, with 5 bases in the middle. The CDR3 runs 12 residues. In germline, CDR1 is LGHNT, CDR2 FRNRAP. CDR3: CASGLEGYEQYF. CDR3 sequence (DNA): TGTGCTAGTGGTTTGGAGGGATACGAGCAGTACTTC.

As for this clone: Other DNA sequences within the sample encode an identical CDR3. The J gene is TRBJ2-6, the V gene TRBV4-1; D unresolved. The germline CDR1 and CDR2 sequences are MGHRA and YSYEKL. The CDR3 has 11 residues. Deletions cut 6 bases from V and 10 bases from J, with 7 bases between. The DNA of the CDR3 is TGCGCCAGCAGGTCGGCTAACGTCCTGACTTTC. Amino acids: CASRSANVLTF.

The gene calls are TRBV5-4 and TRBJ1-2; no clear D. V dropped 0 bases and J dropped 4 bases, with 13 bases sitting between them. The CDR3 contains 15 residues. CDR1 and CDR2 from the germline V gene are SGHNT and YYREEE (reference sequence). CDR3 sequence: CASSLGPTKAYGYTF. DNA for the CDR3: TGTGCCAGCAGCTTGGGGCCCACAAAAGCCTATGGCTACACCTTC.

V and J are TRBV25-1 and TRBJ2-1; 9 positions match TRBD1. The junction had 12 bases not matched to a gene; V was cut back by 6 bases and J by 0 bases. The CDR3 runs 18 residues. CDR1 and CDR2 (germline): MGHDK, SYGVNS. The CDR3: CASSPGQGSRGSYNEQFF. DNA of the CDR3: TGTGCCAGCAGCCCGGGACAGGGTTCGCGTGGCTCCTACAATGAGCAGTTCTTC.

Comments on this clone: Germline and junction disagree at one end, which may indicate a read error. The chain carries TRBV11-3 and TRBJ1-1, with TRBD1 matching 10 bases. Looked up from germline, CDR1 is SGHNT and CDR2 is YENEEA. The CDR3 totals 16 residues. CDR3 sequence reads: CAGSLPGQGENTEAFF. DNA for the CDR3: TGTGCCGGCAGCTTACCCGGACAGGGGGAGAACACTGAAGCTTTCTTT.

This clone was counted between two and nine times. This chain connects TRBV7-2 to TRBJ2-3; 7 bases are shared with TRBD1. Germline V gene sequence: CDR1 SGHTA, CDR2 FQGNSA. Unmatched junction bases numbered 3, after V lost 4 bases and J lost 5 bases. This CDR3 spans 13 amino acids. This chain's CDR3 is CASSSRDRDTQYF. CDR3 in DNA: TGTGCCAGCAGCTCCCGGGACAGAGATACGCAGTATTTT.